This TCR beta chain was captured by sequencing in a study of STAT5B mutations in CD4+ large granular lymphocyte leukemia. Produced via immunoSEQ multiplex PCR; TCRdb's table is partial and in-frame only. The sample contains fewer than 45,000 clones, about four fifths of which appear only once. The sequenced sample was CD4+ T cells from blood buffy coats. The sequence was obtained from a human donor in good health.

Here the CDR3 reads CAWKRGVLQETQYF. The CDR3 DNA reads TGTGCCTGGAAGCGGGGGGTACTCCAAGAGACCCAGTACTTC. The gene calls are TRBV30 and TRBJ2-5; TRBD2 aligns across 9 bases. This CDR3 contains 14 residues. Germline V gene sequence: CDR1 GTSNPN, CDR2 SVGIG (reference sequence). The junction had 4 bases not matched to a gene; V was cut back by 4 bases and J by 1 base.